These T cell receptor beta chains were read from a single sample in a study of PD-1 blockade in classical Hodgkin lymphoma. Libraries were prepared by immunoSEQ multiplex PCR; TCRdb keeps only in-frame clonotypes and omits some of them. The repertoire consists of 30,000 to 50,000 clones, with just over 75% occurring once and the leading ten covering 9.8%. Source: peripheral blood mononuclear cells (PBMCs), taken before the fourth cycle of nivolumab. The source of these receptors is a human donor with classical Hodgkin lymphoma. CDR3s include the opening cysteine and the closing phenylalanine or tryptophan. The D gene is left open where the match is weak. Clone size is shown for a subset of rows, as once, few, many or a class of expanded clone.

j_call,v_call,clone_size,d_call,cdr3_aa,cdr3_nt
TRBJ1-2,TRBV7-9,NA,NA,CASSLAVSNDGYTF,TGTGCCAGCAGCTTAGCAGTGTCTAATGATGGCTACACCTTC
TRBJ2-1,TRBV2,few,TRBD2,CASRERTSTTNEQFF,TGTGCCAGCAGGGAAAGGACTAGCACCACTAATGAGCAGTTCTTC
TRBJ1-3,TRBV4-1,NA,NA,CASSQDGQGNTIYF,TGCGCCAGCAGCCAAGACGGGCAAGGAAACACCATATATTTT
TRBJ1-2,TRBV5-1,NA,NA,CASSLEISVYGYTF,TGCGCCAGCAGCTTGGAGATCTCGGTCTATGGCTACACCTTC
TRBJ1-5,TRBV23-1,NA,TRBD1,CASSRQGPYSNQPQHF,TGCGCCAGCAGTCGACAGGGGCCGTATAGCAATCAGCCCCAGCATTTT
TRBJ1-5,TRBV19,NA,NA,CASSIKRVSNQPQHF,TGTGCCAGTAGTATAAAGCGGGTAAGCAATCAGCCCCAGCATTTT
TRBJ2-2,TRBV30,NA,NA,CAWSVVANGELFF,TGTGCCTGGAGTGTGGTGGCAAACGGGGAGCTGTTTTTT
TRBJ2-3,TRBV10-3,NA,NA,CAISERGAEDTQYF,TGTGCCATCAGTGAGAGAGGGGCAGAAGATACGCAGTATTTT
TRBJ2-7,TRBV13,once,NA,CASRGYHEQYF,TGTGCCAGCAGGGGCTACCACGAGCAGTACTTC
TRBJ1-5,TRBV19,NA,NA,CASSISGGNNQPQHF,TGTGCCAGTAGTATCTCGGGGGGCAACAATCAGCCCCAGCATTTT